The T cell receptor beta chain under discussion was sequenced for a study of T cell changes during pregnancy in multiple sclerosis. Method: immunoSEQ multiplex PCR; TCRdb's copy keeps in-frame clones and lacks some. The sample shows over 25,000 clones, approximately 88% of them seen only once. This CDR3 comprises 12 residues. CDR1 is SGHTA and CDR2 is FQGNSA in the germline V gene. Trimming pared 2 bases from V and 4 bases from J, leaving 5 bases between. The source was CD8+ T cells from peripheral blood mononuclear cells, collected before pregnancy. This clonotype was sampled from a female donor with multiple sclerosis, enrolled in a pregnancy study. The rearrangement joins TRBV7-2 to TRBJ1-1; D uncertain. In DNA, the CDR3 is TGTGCCAGCAGCTTAATGGCCACTGAAGCTTTCTTT. This codes for CASSLMATEAFF.